These 31 T cell receptor beta chains share one sample of origin, sequenced in a study of cytomegalovirus exposure and HLA in healthy donors. The PCR was carried out with 60 Vbeta primers and 13 Jbeta primers. Repertoires were generated with immunoSEQ multiplex PCR, while TCRdb's copy carries only in-frame clones and drops some. The top ten hold more than 1.2% of the sample, which has 150,000 to 200,000 clones, almost 80% seen once. Sequencing was done on a sample of PBMCs. Receptor source: a male donor in good health and CMV-seronegative.

This chain joins TRBV7-2 and TRBJ1-1; 9 bases fit TRBD1. The V gene's germline CDR1 is SGHTA and CDR2 FQGNSA. Germline trimming cut 4 bases from V and 4 bases from J; bases unmatched to any gene: 7. This CDR3 is built from 15 residues. CDR3 sequence (DNA): TGTGCCAGCAGCTCTCAGGACAGGGGCGGCACTGAAGCTTTCTTT. Its translation: CASSSQDRGGTEAFF.

The J gene is TRBJ2-7, the V gene TRBV28; tentative D call: TRBD1 (6 bases). The CDR3 runs to 13 residues. Trimming cost V 7 bases and J 4 bases, with 14 bases left between them. CDR1 is MDHEN and CDR2 is SYDVKM in the germline V gene. Here the CDR3 DNA reads TGTGCCAGCATGGACAGCCACTTTTACGAGCAGTACTTC. Translated: CASMDSHFYEQYF. The entire variable domain, with the rest obtained from reference TRBV28 and TRBJ2-7, is as follows: DVKVTQSSRYLVKRTGEKVFLECVQDMDHENMFWYRQDPGLGLRLIYFSYDVKMKEKGDIPEGYSVSREKKERFSLILESASTNQTSMYLCASMDSHFYEQYFGPGTRLTVT.

J is TRBJ1-1 and V is TRBV9, with D hard to call. Germline-derived CDR1 and CDR2 are SGDLS and YYNGEE. Trimming cost V 1 base and J 3 bases, with 7 bases left between them. The CDR3 length is 13 residues. The CDR3 DNA reads as TGTGCCAGCAGCGTATTCGGGGACACTGAAGCTTTCTTT. This codes for CASSVFGDTEAFF.

This clone came up once. The gene calls are TRBV11-2 and TRBJ1-1; no clear D gene. V lost 1 base and J 4 bases, leaving 10 bases between the germline ends. Germline CDR1 and CDR2: SGHAT and FQNNGV. The CDR3 loop spans 14 amino acids. CDR3: CASSLARVSTEAFF. Here the CDR3 DNA reads TGTGCCAGCAGCTTAGCTCGGGTGAGCACTGAAGCTTTCTTT. Filled out from reference TRBV11-2 and TRBJ1-1, the complete variable domain reads EAGVAQSPRYKIIEKRQSVAFWCNPISGHATLYWYQQILGQGPKLLIQFQNNGVVDDSQLPKDRFSAERLKGVDSTLKIQPAKLEDSAVYLCASSLARVSTEAFFGQGTRLTVV.

V usage is TRBV7-2 and J usage is TRBJ1-1, with 9 bases matching TRBD1. Trimming cost V 1 base and J 1 base; bases outside gene matches: 7. The CDR3 is 17 amino acids. The V gene's germline CDR1 is SGHTA and CDR2 FQGNSA. The CDR3 sequence is CASSLDSLTGGNTEAFF. The DNA of the CDR3 is TGTGCCAGCAGCTTAGACTCCTTGACAGGGGGGAACACTGAAGCTTTCTTT.

The V call is TRBV5-1, the J call TRBJ1-2; 7 bases agree with TRBD1. The CDR3 loop spans 14 amino acids. Looked up from germline, CDR1 is SGHRS and CDR2 is YFSETQ. V lost 2 bases, J lost 5 bases, and 6 bases stayed unmatched. CDR3 region: CASSLTGTEYGYTF. CDR3 DNA: TGCGCCAGCAGCTTAACCGGGACAGAATATGGCTACACCTTC.

V is TRBV7-6 and J is TRBJ2-7; 8 bases are shared with TRBD1. The CDR3 totals 13 residues. CDR1 and CDR2 from the germline V gene are SGHVS and FNYEAQ. The V and J ends lost 3 bases and 4 bases, in that order; junction bases with no gene match: 2. CDR3 region: CASSFGQGYEQYF. CDR3 nucleotides: TGTGCCAGCAGCTTTGGACAGGGATACGAGCAGTACTTC.

The rearrangement links TRBV11-2 to TRBJ2-1, with TRBD1 as a possible D gene (6 bases). Trimming cost V 2 bases and J 4 bases, with 6 bases left between them. Germline CDR1 SGHAT, CDR2 FQNNGV. CDR3 length: 13 amino acids. The CDR3 DNA sequence: TGTGCCAGCAGCTTAAGGGGGTACAATGAGCAGTTCTTC. Its translation: CASSLRGYNEQFF.

The rearrangement links TRBV5-4 to TRBJ1-2; 7 bases fit TRBD1. Trimming cost V 1 base and J 4 bases; bases outside gene matches: 4. This CDR3 has 14 amino acids. CDR1 and CDR2 from the germline V gene are SGHNT and YYREEE (reference sequence). This CDR3 is CASSLPGQSYGYTF. For the CDR3, the DNA is TGTGCCAGCAGCTTGCCGGGACAGTCCTATGGCTACACCTTC.

The chain joins TRBV6-5 to TRBJ2-1; D ambiguous. The length of the CDR3 is 13 residues. Trimming removed 5 bases from V and 0 bases from J, with 5 bases in between. Germline V gene sequence: CDR1 MNHEY, CDR2 SVGAGI. The CDR3, as DNA: TGTGCCAGCAGTCTGAGCTCCTACAATGAGCAGTTCTTC. Protein sequence: CASSLSSYNEQFF.

The chain recombines TRBV7-8 with TRBJ2-5; TRBD2 matches 7 bases. The germline gives CDR1 SGHVS, CDR2 FQNEAQ. The V gene end was trimmed by 2 bases and the J gene end by 3 bases; junction bases not matched to a gene: 9. The CDR3 is 16 amino acids. The CDR3 reads CASSLRFLADKETQYF. The CDR3 DNA reads as TGTGCCAGCAGCTTACGTTTCCTAGCGGATAAAGAGACCCAGTACTTC.

A single count supports this clone. In DNA form, the CDR3 reads TGTGCCTGGAGTGTACCCGGAGACGAGCAGTACTTC. Amino acids: CAWSVPGDEQYF. This chain joins TRBV30 and TRBJ2-7, with no clear D. From germline, CDR1 is GTSNPN and CDR2 SVGIG (reference sequence). Trimming took 0 bases from V and 5 from J, leaving 8 bases between them. This CDR3 is built from 12 residues.

The V and J genes are TRBV7-2 and TRBJ2-2, with 7 bases lining up with TRBD2. This CDR3 is built from 14 residues. Germline loops: CDR1 SGHTA, CDR2 FQGNSA. J lost 0 bases, V lost 7 bases, and 2 bases had no gene match. The DNA for the CDR3 is TGTGCCAGCACCAGCGGGGCGAACACCGGGGAGCTGTTTTTT. This translates into CASTSGANTGELFF. Complete variable domain (other parts from reference TRBV7-2 and TRBJ2-2): GAGVSQSPSNKVTEKGKDVELRCDPISGHTALYWYRQSLGQGLEFLIYFQGNSAPDKSGLPSDRFSAERTGGSVSTLTIQRTQQEDSAVYLCASTSGANTGELFFGEGSRLTVL.

This sequence joins TRBV28 and TRBJ2-5; the D gene is possibly TRBD1 (6 bases). Looked up from germline, CDR1 is MDHEN and CDR2 is SYDVKM. The V end was cut by 2 bases, the J end by 5 bases, with 12 bases between. CDR3 length: 14 amino acids. The CDR3 protein is CASSLAGQPETQYF. In DNA form, the CDR3 reads TGTGCCAGCAGTTTAGCAGGACAGCCGGAGACCCAGTACTTC.

This chain links TRBV6-6 with TRBJ2-2; TRBD2 is a possible D gene (6 bases). CDR1 and CDR2 (germline): MNHNY, SVGAGI (reference sequence). Trimming took off 7 bases at V and 1 base at J, with 16 bases between the two ends. This CDR3 spans 16 amino acids. This CDR3 is CASTTPSGRNTGELFF. The CDR3 nucleotides read TGTGCCAGCACCACACCCAGCGGGCGGAACACCGGGGAGCTGTTTTTT.

Regarding this clone: The junction departs from the called germline gene at one end, perhaps through a read error. The V call is TRBV7-9, the J call TRBJ2-3; D might be TRBD2 (6 bases). Germline V gene lookup returns CDR1 SEHNR and CDR2 FQNEAQ (reference sequence). This CDR3 has 15 residues. The CDR3 region is CSSRLSGLSTDTQYF. The CDR3 DNA is TGTTCCAGCAGACTAAGCGGGTTAAGCACAGATACGCAGTATTTT.

V usage is TRBV5-1 and J usage is TRBJ2-3; 7 nucleotides align to TRBD2. This CDR3 contains 16 residues. The V gene end was trimmed by 1 base and the J gene end by 1 base; junction bases not matched to a gene: 6. Germline V gene sequence: CDR1 SGHRS, CDR2 YFSETQ. DNA of the CDR3: TGCGCCAGCAGCTTGAGTTCCCGGGAGGGCACAGATACGCAGTATTTT. Amino acids: CASSLSSREGTDTQYF.

V usage is TRBV19 and J usage is TRBJ2-7; D might be TRBD1 (6 bases). Trimming shortened V by 5 bases and J by 1 base, and 12 bases separated the two germline ends. Looked up from germline, CDR1 is LNHDA and CDR2 is SQIVND (reference sequence). The CDR3 is 14 residues long. Here the CDR3 DNA reads TGTGCCAGTAGTCAATCGACAGGATCCTACGAGCAGTACTTC. Translating it yields CASSQSTGSYEQYF.

In the case of this clone: The sample carries other DNA sequences with the same CDR3. This chain joins TRBV5-1 and TRBJ2-1; 8 bases line up with TRBD2. Germline CDR1 and CDR2: SGHRS and YFSETQ. V lost 3 bases to trimming and J lost 3 bases; unmatched junction nucleotides: 2. This CDR3 is 14 amino acids long. In DNA, the CDR3 is TGCGCCAGCAGCTCCGGGGGGGGCTACAATGAGCAGTTCTTC. Encoded protein: CASSSGGGYNEQFF.

The chain uses TRBV5-4 and TRBJ2-7; weak D call: TRBD1 (6 bases). CDR1 SGHNT and CDR2 YYREEE come from the germline V gene (reference sequence). Trimming cost V 3 bases and J 9 bases, with 19 bases left between them. CDR3 length: 14 residues. CDR3 amino acids: CASSSTQGTFGQYF. CDR3 bases: TGTGCCAGCAGCTCGACCCAGGGGACGTTCGGGCAGTACTTC.

The chain links TRBV5-4 to TRBJ2-3, with D tentatively TRBD1 (6 bases). Germline V gives CDR1 SGHNT, CDR2 YYREEE (reference sequence). Trimming pared 3 bases from V and 6 bases from J, leaving 17 bases between. This CDR3 is built from 15 residues. The CDR3 bases are TGTGCCAGCAGCTCCAGGGGCCAACAGAGGGATACGCAGTATTTT. It translates to CASSSRGQQRDTQYF.

V usage is TRBV30 and J usage is TRBJ1-1, with D unresolved. Germline loops: CDR1 GTSNPN, CDR2 SVGIG (reference sequence). The CDR3 is made up of 10 amino acids. The V end was cut by 5 bases, the J end by 5 bases, with 6 bases between. The DNA for the CDR3 is TGTGCCTGGGGGAGAACTGAAGCTTTCTTT. It is translated as CAWGRTEAFF.

J is TRBJ1-6 and V is TRBV5-1; 8 nucleotides agree with TRBD1. V shed 1 base and J 0 bases; nucleotides not matched to a gene: 3. The germline V gene has CDR1 SGHRS and CDR2 YFSETQ. This CDR3 is 17 amino acids long. In nucleotides, the CDR3 is TGCGCCAGCAGCTTGACAGGGGGAAGCTCCTATAATTCACCCCTCCACTTT. Translation: CASSLTGGSSYNSPLHF.

The chain combines TRBV9 with TRBJ2-2, with D unclear. Trimming stripped 0 bases from V and 1 base from J, with 10 bases between. The CDR3 covers 16 residues. Looked up from germline, CDR1 is SGDLS and CDR2 is YYNGEE. Here the CDR3 reads CASSVAERENTGELFF. DNA of the CDR3: TGTGCCAGCAGCGTAGCGGAGCGAGAGAACACCGGGGAGCTGTTTTTT.

This clone was observed a single time. V gene TRBV28 combines with J gene TRBJ2-5, with 16 bases that match TRBD2. V trimming: 5 bases; J trimming: 2 bases; junction bases outside the gene matches: 5. The CDR3 is 17 residues long. Germline V lookup: CDR1 MDHEN, CDR2 SYDVKM. The CDR3, as DNA: TGTGCCAGCAGTCCCGGGACTAGCGGGAGGGGGCAAGAGACCCAGTACTTC. Translated: CASSPGTSGRGQETQYF.

The V call is TRBV18, the J call TRBJ2-7, with a tentative D call TRBD2 (5 bases). The CDR3 covers 13 residues. Germline-derived CDR1 and CDR2 are KGHSH and LQKENI. The germline V and J ends were trimmed by 0 bases and 4 bases, with 7 bases remaining between them. The CDR3 spells CASSPPGEYEQYF. In nucleotides, the CDR3 is TGTGCCAGCTCACCACCCGGGGAATACGAGCAGTACTTC.

This chain joins TRBV5-1 and TRBJ1-2, with D unresolved. This CDR3 has 14 amino acids. Germline V gene sequence: CDR1 SGHRS, CDR2 YFSETQ. The V gene lost 1 base and the J gene lost 8 bases, with 15 bases spanning the gap. The CDR3 sequence: CASSLSVAKSGYTF. The CDR3 DNA reads TGCGCCAGCAGCTTGAGCGTGGCAAAGTCCGGCTACACCTTC.

The V gene is TRBV11-2, the J gene TRBJ2-3; D gene unclear. Germline CDR1 and CDR2: SGHAT and FQNNGV. Trimming removed 5 bases at V and 6 bases at J, with 6 bases between. The length of the CDR3 is 11 residues. CDR3 in DNA: TGTGCCAGCAGCGTCTTGGATACGCAGTATTTT. Its protein is CASSVLDTQYF.

The chain carries TRBV9 and TRBJ2-1; no definite D call. There are 14 residues in the CDR3. Trimming shortened V by 0 bases and J by 7 bases, and 11 bases separated the two germline ends. The germline gives CDR1 SGDLS, CDR2 YYNGEE. As DNA, the CDR3 is TGTGCCAGCAGCGTAGGGGCCCTCGGAAATGAGCAGTTCTTC. It translates to CASSVGALGNEQFF.

The chain is built from TRBV11-2 and TRBJ2-7; 10 bases line up with TRBD1. The CDR3 has 15 amino acids. Germline CDR1 and CDR2: SGHAT and FQNNGV. V gave up 2 bases and J gave up 2 bases; unmatched junction bases: 3. Here the CDR3 DNA reads TGTGCCAGCAGCTTATGGGACAGGGGTCCCTACGAGCAGTACTTC. Residues: CASSLWDRGPYEQYF.

The chain joins TRBV7-2 to TRBJ2-1; 15 positions match TRBD2. After removal of 3 bases from V and 2 bases from J, the junction contained 5 bases not matched to a gene. Germline V gene sequence: CDR1 SGHTA, CDR2 FQGNSA. CDR3 length: 18 residues. The CDR3 sequence: CASSFLGLAGGAYNEQFF. The CDR3 DNA sequence: TGTGCCAGCAGCTTTTTAGGACTAGCGGGGGGGGCCTACAATGAGCAGTTCTTC.